What follows is one T cell receptor beta chain and its context. Its antigen is undetermined. The data belong to a study of Ad26.COV2.S vaccination and SARS-CoV-2 variants. In the study overall: The donor participated in the COV1001 trial, in its Ad26.COV2.S arm.

The CDR3 extends over 15 amino acids. CDR1 is SEHNR, CDR2 FQNEAQ, per germline (reference sequence). Germline trimming cut 5 bases from V and 3 bases from J; bases unmatched to any gene: 7. The data were produced by immunoSEQ multiplex PCR, yet TCRdb's version contains in-frame clones alone and is incomplete. The sample includes some 410,000 clones, 80% to 95% seen only once; the top ten take 1.5% to 2%. Treatment indicated: approximately 18 received Ad26.COV2.S at low or high dose, single or two shots; about 5 received placebo; per-sample allocation not given. The investigators took samples on day 63 after the first vaccine or placebo injection. It was Wuhan-strain SARS-CoV-2 spike that the Ad26 vaccine vector expressed. Study outcomes and limitations: Ad26.COV2.S recipients had broader spike-specific TCRs (P = 0.0014). Researchers reported similar non-spike TCR breadth in vaccine and placebo recipients.

The chain uses TRBV7-9 and TRBJ2-3; TRBD1 matches 8 bases. The input for sequencing was peripheral blood, taken in a trial of Ad26.COV2.S vaccine versus placebo. The receptor's source is a person aged 18-60 years who received the Ad26.COV2.S COVID-19 vaccine or a placebo. CDR3: CASSKDRVRTDTQYF. CDR3 in DNA: TGTGCCAGCAGCAAGGACAGGGTGAGGACAGATACGCAGTATTTT.